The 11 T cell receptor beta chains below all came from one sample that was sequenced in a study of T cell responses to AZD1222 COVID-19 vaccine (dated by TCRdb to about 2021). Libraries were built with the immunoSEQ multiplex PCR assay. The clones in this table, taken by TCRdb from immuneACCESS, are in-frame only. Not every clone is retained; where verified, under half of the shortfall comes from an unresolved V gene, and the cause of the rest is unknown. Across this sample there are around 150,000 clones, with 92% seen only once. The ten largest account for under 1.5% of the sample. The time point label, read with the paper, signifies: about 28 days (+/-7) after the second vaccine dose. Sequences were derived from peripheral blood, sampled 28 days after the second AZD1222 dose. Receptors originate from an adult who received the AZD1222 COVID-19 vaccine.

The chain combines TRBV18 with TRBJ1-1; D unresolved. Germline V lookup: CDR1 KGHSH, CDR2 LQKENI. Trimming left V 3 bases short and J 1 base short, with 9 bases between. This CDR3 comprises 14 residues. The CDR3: CASSPRDKNTEAFF. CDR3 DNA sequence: TGTGCCAGCTCACCCCGCGACAAGAACACTGAAGCTTTCTTT. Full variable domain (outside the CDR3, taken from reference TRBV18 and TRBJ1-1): NAGVMQNPRHLVRRRGQEARLRCSPMKGHSHVYWYRQLPEEGLKFMVYLQKENIIDESGMPKERFSAEFPKEGPSILRIQQVVRGDSAAYFCASSPRDKNTEAFFGQGTRLTVV.

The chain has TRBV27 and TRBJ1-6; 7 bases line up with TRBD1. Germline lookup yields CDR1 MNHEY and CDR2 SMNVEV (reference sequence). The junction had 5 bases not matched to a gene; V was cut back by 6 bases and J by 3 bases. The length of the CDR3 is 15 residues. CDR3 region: CASSPGTDYNSPLHF. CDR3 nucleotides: TGTGCCAGCAGCCCTGGGACAGACTATAATTCACCCCTCCACTTT.

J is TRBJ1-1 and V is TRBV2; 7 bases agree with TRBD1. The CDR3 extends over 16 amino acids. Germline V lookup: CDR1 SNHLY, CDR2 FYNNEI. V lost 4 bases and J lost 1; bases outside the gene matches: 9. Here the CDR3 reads CASSGGWTGPNTEAFF. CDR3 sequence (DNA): TGTGCCAGCAGTGGGGGGTGGACAGGTCCGAACACTGAAGCTTTCTTT.

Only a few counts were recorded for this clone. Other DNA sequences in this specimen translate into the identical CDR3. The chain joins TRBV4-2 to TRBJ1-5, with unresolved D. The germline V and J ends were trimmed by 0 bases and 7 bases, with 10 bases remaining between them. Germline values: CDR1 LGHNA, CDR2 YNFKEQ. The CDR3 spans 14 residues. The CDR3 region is CASSQDWGSQPQHF. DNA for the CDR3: TGTGCCAGCAGCCAAGACTGGGGAAGCCAGCCCCAGCATTTT.

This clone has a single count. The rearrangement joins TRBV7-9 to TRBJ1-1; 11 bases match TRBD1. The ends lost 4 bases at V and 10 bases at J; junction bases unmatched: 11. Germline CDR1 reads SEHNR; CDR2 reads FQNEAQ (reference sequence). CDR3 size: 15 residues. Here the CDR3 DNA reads TGTGCCAGCAGCTCTTGGGACAGGGGGGATTGGGTAGCTTTCTTT. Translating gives CASSSWDRGDWVAFF.

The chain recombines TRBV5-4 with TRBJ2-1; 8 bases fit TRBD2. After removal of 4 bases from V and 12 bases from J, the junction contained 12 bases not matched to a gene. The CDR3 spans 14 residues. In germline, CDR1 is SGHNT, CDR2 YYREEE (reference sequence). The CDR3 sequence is CASSPSGGRYGQFF. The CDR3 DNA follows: TGTGCCAGCAGCCCATCGGGGGGGCGTTACGGGCAGTTCTTC.

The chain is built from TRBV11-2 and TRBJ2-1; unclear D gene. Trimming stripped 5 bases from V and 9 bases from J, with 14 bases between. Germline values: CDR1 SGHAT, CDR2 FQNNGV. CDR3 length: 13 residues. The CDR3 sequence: CASSPSYISEQFF. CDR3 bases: TGTGCCAGCAGCCCCTCGTACATCAGTGAGCAGTTCTTC. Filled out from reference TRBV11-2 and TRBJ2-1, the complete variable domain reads EAGVAQSPRYKIIEKRQSVAFWCNPISGHATLYWYQQILGQGPKLLIQFQNNGVVDDSQLPKDRFSAERLKGVDSTLKIQPAKLEDSAVYLCASSPSYISEQFFGPGTRLTVL.

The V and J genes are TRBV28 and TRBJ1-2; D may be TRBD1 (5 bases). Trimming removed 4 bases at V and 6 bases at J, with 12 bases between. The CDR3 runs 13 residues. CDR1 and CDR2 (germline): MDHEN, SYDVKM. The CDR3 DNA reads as TGTGCCAGCAGTTGGGCAGGGATTGATGGCTACACCTTC. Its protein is CASSWAGIDGYTF.

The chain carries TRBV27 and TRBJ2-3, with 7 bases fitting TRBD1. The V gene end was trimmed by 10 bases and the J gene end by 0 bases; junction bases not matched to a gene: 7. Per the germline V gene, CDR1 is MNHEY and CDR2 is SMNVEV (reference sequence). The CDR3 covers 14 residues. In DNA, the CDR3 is TGTGCCATCTCCTCGGGACAGAGCACAGATACGCAGTATTTT. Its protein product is CAISSGQSTDTQYF.

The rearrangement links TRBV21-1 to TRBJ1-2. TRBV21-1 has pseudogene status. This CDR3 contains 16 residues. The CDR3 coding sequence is TGTGCCCCCGCCCGGGGGGGGAAGGAGGTGGCCTATGGCTACACCTTC. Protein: CAPARGGKEVAYGYTF.

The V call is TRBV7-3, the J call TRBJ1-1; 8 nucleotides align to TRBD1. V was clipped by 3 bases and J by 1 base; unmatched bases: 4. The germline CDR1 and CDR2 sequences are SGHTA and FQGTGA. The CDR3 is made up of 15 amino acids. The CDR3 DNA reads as TGTGCCAGCAGCTTTCCCGGGACAGGGAACACTGAAGCTTTCTTT. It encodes CASSFPGTGNTEAFF.